The 10 T cell receptor beta chains listed next were all sequenced from one sample in a study of T cells in Graves' hyperthyroidism and ophthalmopathy. The TCR beta CDR3 regions underwent amplification using RNA transcripts as the source. The primer set for the first-round RT-PCR of the TCR CDR3 was HTBI. MiXCR was run by TCRdb on the multiplex PCR reads, yielding one entry per CDR3 protein. The sample contains 750,000 to 950,000 distinct CDR3 sequences, over 35% of which appear only once. Material for sequencing was blood. The receptors derive from a man between 18 and 29 years old with Graves' hyperthyroidism.

This clonotype was observed at least ten times. The chain combines TRBV24-1 with TRBJ1-2; 7 bases align to TRBD1. The CDR3 contains 12 residues. Looked up from germline, CDR1 is KGHDR and CDR2 is SFDVKD. V was clipped by 4 bases and J by 7 bases; unmatched bases: 2. The CDR3 nucleotides read TGTGCCACCAGTGACAACAGGGGTGGCTACACCTTC. Protein product: CATSDNRGGYTF.

The chain couples TRBV24-1 to TRBJ1-1, with D perhaps matching TRBD1 (5 bases). Per germline, CDR1 KGHDR and CDR2 SFDVKD. V lost 7 bases to trimming and J lost 7 bases, with 9 bases between them. The CDR3 extends over 11 amino acids. CDR3 loop: CATRAGGEAFF. Written as DNA, the CDR3 is TGTGCCACCAGGGCCGGGGGTGAAGCTTTCTTT.

This chain connects TRBV2 to TRBJ2-5; tentatively, D is TRBD1 or TRBD2 (6 bases each). V lost 1 base and J 4 bases, leaving 19 bases between the germline ends. Per germline, CDR1 SNHLY and CDR2 FYNNEI. This CDR3 is built from 17 residues. CDR3 amino acids: CASSEVGGHPRGETQYF. In DNA form, the CDR3 reads TGTGCCAGCAGTGAAGTAGGAGGGCATCCCAGGGGAGAGACCCAGTACTTC.

CDR3 sequence (DNA): TGCGCCAGCAGCTTGAGTCCCCCGAGACAGGCCCCCTACGAGCAGTACTTC. This codes for CASSLSPPRQAPYEQYF. The chain employs TRBV5-1 and TRBJ2-7; TRBD1 might be the D (6 bases). CDR1 SGHRS and CDR2 YFSETQ come from the germline V gene. There are 17 residues in the CDR3. V lost 1 base and J lost 2, with 19 bases in between.

This clonotype has just a few counts. The rearrangement uses TRBV20-1 and TRBJ1-1; unclear D gene. The CDR3 contains 13 residues. The V gene lost 1 base and the J gene lost 10 bases, with 16 bases spanning the gap. Germline V CDR1 and CDR2: DFQATT, SNEGSKA (reference sequence). The CDR3 DNA is TGCAGTGCTAGAGTGGATAGAACCAAGGGAGCTTTCTTT. As protein: CSARVDRTKGAFF.

This chain connects TRBV19 to TRBJ2-7, with a tentative D call TRBD1 (6 bases). CDR1 is LNHDA, CDR2 SQIVND, per germline (reference sequence). The CDR3 sequence is 14 residues long. Trimming cost V 9 bases and J 6 bases, with 21 bases left between them. This chain's CDR3 is CASSLEGKTGEQYF. CDR3 nucleotides: TGTGCCAGCAGCTTGGAAGGCAAGACAGGCGAGCAGTACTTC.

The chain couples TRBV24-1 to TRBJ2-5; 8 bases fit TRBD1. V trimming: 10 bases; J trimming: 9 bases; junction bases outside the gene matches: 15. Looked up from germline, CDR1 is KGHDR and CDR2 is SFDVKD. This CDR3 region has 14 residues. The CDR3 protein is CATQGDDGNQPQYF. The CDR3 region has the DNA TGTGCCACACAGGGGGACGACGGCAATCAGCCCCAGTACTTC.

The chain has TRBV13 and TRBJ1-1, with D perhaps matching TRBD1 (6 bases). The CDR3 sequence is 15 residues long. Germline loops: CDR1 PRHDT, CDR2 FYEKMQ (reference sequence). Trimming removed 8 bases from V and 0 bases from J, with 16 bases in between. The CDR3 DNA reads as TGTGCCAGCGGCATAAAGACAGGCCTGAACACTGAAGCTTTCTTT. Amino acid sequence: CASGIKTGLNTEAFF.

V is TRBV20-1 and J is TRBJ2-5; tentatively, D is TRBD1 (6 bases). The assigned J gene may be wrong: the sequence end matches TRBJ2-1 better. CDR1 is DFQATT, CDR2 SNEGSKA, per germline (reference sequence). This CDR3 has 10 amino acids. As DNA, the CDR3 is TGCAGTGCTAGGGGGACACAACAGTTCTTC. Its translation: CSARGTQQFF.

Comment on this clonotype: Germline is not matched at one junction end, which may reflect a read error. The gene calls are TRBV29-1 and TRBJ1-1, with no clear D. Germline V CDR1 and CDR2: SQVTM, ANQGSEA. This CDR3 has 12 amino acids. CDR3 loop: CSTQEAGTEAFF. CDR3 nucleotides: TGCAGCACCCAGGAGGCGGGCACTGAGGCTTTCTTT.